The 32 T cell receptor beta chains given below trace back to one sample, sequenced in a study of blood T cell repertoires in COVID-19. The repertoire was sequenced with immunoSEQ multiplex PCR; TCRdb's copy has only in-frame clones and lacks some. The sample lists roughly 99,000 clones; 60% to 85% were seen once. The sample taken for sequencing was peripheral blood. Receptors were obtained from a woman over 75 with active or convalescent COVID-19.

The chain's CDR3 is CAISESGVLAYEQYF. As DNA, the CDR3 is TGTGCCATCAGTGAGTCCGGGGTTTTAGCCTACGAGCAGTACTTC. The chain recombines TRBV10-3 with TRBJ2-7; D possibly corresponds to TRBD2 (5 bases). This CDR3 is built from 15 residues. The V gene lost 0 bases and the J gene lost 2 bases, with 11 bases spanning the gap. Germline CDR1 and CDR2: ENHRY and SYGVKD.

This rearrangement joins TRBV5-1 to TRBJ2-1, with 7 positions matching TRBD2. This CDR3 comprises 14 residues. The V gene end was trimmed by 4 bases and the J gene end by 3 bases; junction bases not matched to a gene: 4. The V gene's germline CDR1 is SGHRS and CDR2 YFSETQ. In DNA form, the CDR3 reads TGCGCCAGCAGCCGGACTAGTATCTACAATGAGCAGTTCTTC. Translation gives CASSRTSIYNEQFF.

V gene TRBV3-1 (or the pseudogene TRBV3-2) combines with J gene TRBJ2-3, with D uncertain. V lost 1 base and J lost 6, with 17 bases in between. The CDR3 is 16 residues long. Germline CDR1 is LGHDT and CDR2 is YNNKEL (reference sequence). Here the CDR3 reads CASSQALRFDSDTQYF. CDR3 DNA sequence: TGTGCCAGCAGCCAAGCTTTGCGTTTCGATTCTGATACGCAGTATTTT.

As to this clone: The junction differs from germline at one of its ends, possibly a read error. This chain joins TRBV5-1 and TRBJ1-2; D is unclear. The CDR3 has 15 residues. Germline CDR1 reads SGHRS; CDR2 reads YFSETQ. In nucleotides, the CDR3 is TGTGCCAGCAGCTTGGATGGGCAGAGTAACTATGGCTACACCTTC. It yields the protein CASSLDGQSNYGYTF.

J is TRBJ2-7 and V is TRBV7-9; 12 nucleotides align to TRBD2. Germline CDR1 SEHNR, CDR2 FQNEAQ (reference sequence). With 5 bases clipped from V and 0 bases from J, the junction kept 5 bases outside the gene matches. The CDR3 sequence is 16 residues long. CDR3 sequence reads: CASSLRLAGDSYEQYF. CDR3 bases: TGTGCCAGCAGCCTCAGACTAGCGGGGGACTCCTACGAGCAGTACTTC. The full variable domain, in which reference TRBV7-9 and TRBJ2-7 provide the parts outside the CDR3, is DTGVSQNPRHKITKRGQNVTFRCDPISEHNRLYWYRQTLGQGPEFLTYFQNEAQLEKSRLLSDRFSAERPKGSFSTLEIQRTEQGDSAMYLCASSLRLAGDSYEQYFGPGTRLTVT.

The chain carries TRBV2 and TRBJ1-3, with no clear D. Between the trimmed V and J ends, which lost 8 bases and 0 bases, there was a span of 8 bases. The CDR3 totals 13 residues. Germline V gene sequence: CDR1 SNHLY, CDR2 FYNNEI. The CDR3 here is CASFQSSGNTIYF. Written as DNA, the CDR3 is TGTGCCAGCTTTCAGTCCTCTGGAAACACCATATATTTT.

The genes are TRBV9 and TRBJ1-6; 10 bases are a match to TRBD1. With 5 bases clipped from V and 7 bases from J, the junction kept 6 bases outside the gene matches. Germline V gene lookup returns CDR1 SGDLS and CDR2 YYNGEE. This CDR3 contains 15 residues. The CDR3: CASRPGTGVNSPLHF. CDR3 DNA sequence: TGTGCCAGCAGGCCCGGGACAGGGGTGAATTCACCCCTCCACTTT.

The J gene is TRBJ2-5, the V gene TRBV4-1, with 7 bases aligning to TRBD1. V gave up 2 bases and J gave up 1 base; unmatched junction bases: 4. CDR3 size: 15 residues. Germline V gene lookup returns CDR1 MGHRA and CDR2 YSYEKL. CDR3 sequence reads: CASSQTRGFQETQYF. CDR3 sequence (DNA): TGCGCCAGCAGCCAAACCAGGGGGTTCCAAGAGACCCAGTACTTC.

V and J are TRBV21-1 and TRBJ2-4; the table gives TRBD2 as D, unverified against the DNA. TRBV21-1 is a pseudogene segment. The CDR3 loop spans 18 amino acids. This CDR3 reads CASSNLSGQGLAGGIQYF. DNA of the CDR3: TGTGCCAGCAGCAACCTTAGCGGACAGGGGCTAGCGGGGGGGATTCAGTACTTC.

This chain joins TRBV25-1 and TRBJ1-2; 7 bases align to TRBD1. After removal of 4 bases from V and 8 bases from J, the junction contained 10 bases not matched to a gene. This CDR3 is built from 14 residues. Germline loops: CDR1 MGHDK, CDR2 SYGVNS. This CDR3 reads CASSGQGSFEGYTF. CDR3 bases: TGTGCCAGCAGTGGACAGGGTTCTTTTGAGGGCTACACCTTC.

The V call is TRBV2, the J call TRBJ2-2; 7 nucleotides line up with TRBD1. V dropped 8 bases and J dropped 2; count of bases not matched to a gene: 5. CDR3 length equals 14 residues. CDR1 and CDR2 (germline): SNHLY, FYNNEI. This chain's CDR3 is CASLGGRNTGELFF. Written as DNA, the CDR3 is TGTGCCAGCTTAGGGGGCAGAAACACCGGGGAGCTGTTTTTT.

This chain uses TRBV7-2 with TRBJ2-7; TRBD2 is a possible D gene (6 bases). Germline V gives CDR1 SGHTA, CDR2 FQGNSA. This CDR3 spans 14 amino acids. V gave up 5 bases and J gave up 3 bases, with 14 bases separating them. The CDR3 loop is CASSEALGGYEQYF. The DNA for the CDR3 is TGTGCCAGCAGCGAAGCCCTGGGGGGCTACGAGCAGTACTTC.

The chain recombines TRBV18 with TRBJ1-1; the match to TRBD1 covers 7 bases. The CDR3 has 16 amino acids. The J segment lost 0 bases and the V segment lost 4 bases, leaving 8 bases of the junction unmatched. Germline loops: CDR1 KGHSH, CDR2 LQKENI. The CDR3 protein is CASSHQDRLLNTEAFF. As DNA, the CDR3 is TGTGCCAGCTCACACCAGGACAGGTTATTGAACACTGAAGCTTTCTTT.

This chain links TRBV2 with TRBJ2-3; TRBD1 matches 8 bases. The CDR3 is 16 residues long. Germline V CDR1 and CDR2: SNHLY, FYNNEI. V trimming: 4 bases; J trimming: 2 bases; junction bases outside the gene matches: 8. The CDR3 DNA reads TGTGCCAGCAGTGGACCGACAGGGGAGGTCACAGATACGCAGTATTTT. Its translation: CASSGPTGEVTDTQYF.

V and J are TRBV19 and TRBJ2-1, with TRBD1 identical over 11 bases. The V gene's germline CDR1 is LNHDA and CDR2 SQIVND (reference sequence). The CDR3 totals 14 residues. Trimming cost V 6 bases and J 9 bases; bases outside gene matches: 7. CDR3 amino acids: CASRRDRGSVEQFF. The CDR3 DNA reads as TGTGCCAGTAGACGGGACAGGGGGTCTGTTGAGCAGTTCTTC.

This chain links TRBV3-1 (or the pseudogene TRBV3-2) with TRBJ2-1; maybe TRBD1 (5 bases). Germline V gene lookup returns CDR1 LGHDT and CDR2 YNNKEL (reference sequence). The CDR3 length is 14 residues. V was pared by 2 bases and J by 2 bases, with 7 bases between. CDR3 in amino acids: CASSQSGTYNEQFF. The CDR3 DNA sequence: TGTGCCAGCAGCCAATCAGGGACCTACAATGAGCAGTTCTTC.

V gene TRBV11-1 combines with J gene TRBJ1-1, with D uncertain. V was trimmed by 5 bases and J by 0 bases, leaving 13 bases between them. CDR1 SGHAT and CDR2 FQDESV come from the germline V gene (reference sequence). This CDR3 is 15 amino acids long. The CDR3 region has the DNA TGTGCCAGCAGCATGACAACGAACATGAACACTGAAGCTTTCTTT. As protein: CASSMTTNMNTEAFF.

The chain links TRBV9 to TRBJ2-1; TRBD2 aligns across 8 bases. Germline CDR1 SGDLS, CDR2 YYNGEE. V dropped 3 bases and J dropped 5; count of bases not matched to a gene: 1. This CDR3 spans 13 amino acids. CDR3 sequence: CASSGLANNEQFF. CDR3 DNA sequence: TGTGCCAGCAGCGGACTAGCGAACAATGAGCAGTTCTTC. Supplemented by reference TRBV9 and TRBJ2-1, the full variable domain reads DSGVTQTPKHLITATGQRVTLRCSPRSGDLSVYWYQQSLDQGLQFLIQYYNGEERAKGNILERFSAQQFPDLHSELNLSSLELGDSALYFCASSGLANNEQFFGPGTRLTVL.

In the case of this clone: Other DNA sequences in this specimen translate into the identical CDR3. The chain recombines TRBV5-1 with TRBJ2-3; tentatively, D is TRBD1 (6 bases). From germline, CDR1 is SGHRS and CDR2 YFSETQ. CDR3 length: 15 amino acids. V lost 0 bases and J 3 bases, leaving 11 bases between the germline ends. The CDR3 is CASSLVGASTDTQYF. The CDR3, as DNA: TGCGCCAGCAGCTTGGTGGGGGCGTCTACAGATACGCAGTATTTT.

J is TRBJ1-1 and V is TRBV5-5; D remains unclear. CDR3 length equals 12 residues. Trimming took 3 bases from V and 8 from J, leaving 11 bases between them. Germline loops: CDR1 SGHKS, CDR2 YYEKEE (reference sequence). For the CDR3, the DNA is TGTGCCAGCAGCTACGTGGCGGGCGAAGCTTTCTTT. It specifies CASSYVAGEAFF.

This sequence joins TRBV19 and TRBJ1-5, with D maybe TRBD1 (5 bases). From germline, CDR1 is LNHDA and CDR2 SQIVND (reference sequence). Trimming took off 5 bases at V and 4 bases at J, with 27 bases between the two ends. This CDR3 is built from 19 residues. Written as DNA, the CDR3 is TGTGCCAGTAGTCCACGCCCCGGGACGACTAGTGGGGGGAATCAGCCCCAGCATTTT. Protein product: CASSPRPGTTSGGNQPQHF.

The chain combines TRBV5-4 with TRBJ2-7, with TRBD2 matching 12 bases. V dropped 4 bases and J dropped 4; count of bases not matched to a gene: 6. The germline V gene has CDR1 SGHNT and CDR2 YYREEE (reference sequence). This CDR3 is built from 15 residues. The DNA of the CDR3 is TGTGCCAGCAGCCCTAGGACTAGCGGGACTTACGAGCAGTACTTC. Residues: CASSPRTSGTYEQYF.

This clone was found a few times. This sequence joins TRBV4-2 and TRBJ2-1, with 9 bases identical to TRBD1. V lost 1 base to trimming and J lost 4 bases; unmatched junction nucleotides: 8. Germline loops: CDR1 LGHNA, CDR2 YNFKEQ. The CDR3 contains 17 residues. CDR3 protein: CASSQGVRGQGYNEQFF. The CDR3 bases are TGTGCCAGCAGCCAAGGTGTTCGGGGACAGGGATACAATGAGCAGTTCTTC.

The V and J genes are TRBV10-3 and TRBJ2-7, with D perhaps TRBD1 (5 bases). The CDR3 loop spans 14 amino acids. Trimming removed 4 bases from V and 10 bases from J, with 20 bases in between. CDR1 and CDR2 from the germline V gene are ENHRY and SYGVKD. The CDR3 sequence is CAISAARVVPPQYF. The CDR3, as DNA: TGTGCCATCAGTGCTGCCAGGGTTGTTCCCCCCCAGTACTTC.

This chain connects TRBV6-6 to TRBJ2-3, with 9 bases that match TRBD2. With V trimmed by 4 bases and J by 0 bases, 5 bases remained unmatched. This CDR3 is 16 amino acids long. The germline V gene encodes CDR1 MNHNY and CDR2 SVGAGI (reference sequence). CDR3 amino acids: CASSSPSGTSTDTQYF. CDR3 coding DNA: TGTGCCAGCAGTTCTCCTAGCGGGACGAGCACAGATACGCAGTATTTT.

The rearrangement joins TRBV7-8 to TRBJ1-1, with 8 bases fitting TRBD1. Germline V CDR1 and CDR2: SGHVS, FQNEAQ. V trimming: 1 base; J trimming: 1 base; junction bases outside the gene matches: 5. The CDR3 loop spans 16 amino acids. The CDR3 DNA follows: TGTGCCAGCAGCTTAGAGTCAGGACAGGGGAACACTGAAGCTTTCTTT. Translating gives CASSLESGQGNTEAFF.

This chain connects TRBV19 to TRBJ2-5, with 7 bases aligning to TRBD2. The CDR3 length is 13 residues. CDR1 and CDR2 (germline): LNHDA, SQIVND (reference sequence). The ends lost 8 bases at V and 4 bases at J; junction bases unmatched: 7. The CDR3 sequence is CASSYIAGETQYF. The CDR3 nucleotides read TGTGCCAGTTCCTATATAGCGGGAGAGACCCAGTACTTC.

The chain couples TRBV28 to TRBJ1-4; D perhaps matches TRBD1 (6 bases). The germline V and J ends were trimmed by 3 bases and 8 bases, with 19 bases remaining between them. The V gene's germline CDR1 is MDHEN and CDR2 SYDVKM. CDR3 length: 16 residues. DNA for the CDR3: TGTGCCAGCAGTTTCCCCTCGTGGGGGCGGGGGGAAAAACTGTTTTTT. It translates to CASSFPSWGRGEKLFF.

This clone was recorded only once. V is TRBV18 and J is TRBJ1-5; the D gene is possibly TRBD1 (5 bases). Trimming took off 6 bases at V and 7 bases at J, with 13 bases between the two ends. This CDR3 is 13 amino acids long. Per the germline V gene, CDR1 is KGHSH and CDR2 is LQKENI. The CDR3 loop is CASSQGGEQPQHF. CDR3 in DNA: TGTGCCAGCTCTCAGGGAGGCGAGCAGCCCCAGCATTTT.

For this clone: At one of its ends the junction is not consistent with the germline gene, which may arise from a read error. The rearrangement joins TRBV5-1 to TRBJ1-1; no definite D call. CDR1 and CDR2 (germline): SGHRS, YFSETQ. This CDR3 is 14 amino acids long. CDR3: CASSLAVPNTEAFF. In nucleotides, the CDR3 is TGTGCCAGCAGCTTGGCGGTCCCGAACACTGAAGCTTTCTTT.

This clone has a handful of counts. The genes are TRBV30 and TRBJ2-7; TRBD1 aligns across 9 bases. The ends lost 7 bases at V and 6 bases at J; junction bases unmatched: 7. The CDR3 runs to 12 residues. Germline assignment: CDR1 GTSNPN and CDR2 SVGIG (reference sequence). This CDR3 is CALTPDRGEQYF. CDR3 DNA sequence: TGTGCCTTAACCCCGGACAGGGGCGAGCAGTACTTC. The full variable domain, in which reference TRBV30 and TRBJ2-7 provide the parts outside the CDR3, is SQTIHQWPATLVQPVGSPLSLECTVEGTSNPNLYWYRQAAGRGLQLLFYSVGIGQISSEVPQNLSASRPQDRQFILSSKKLLLSDSGFYLCALTPDRGEQYFGPGTRLTVT.

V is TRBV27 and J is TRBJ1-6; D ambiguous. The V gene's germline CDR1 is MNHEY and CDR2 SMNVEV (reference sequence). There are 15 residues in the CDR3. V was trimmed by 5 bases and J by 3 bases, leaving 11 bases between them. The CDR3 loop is CASSPRTDYNSPLHF. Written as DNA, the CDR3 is TGTGCCAGCAGTCCCCGGACTGACTATAATTCACCCCTCCACTTT.